This is a list of T cell receptor beta chains from one sample in a study of cytomegalovirus exposure and HLA in healthy donors. Sequencing was performed with immunoSEQ multiplex PCR; in TCRdb, only in-frame clones are kept and a portion is missing. This table has around 100,000 clones, about four fifths appearing once. The sequenced material came from PBMCs. These receptors were obtained from a woman in her late teens or twenties in good health and CMV-seropositive. Each CDR3 is given with its conserved first and last residue. The D gene is left open where the match is weak. Some rows mark clone size as missing; the rest say once, few, many or name a class of expanded clone.

d_gene | abundance | j_gene | v_gene | CDR3aa | CDR3nt
- | - | TRBJ1-5 | TRBV5-3 | CARNGPNRAPNQPQHF | TGTGCCAGAAATGGCCCCAACAGGGCACCCAATCAGCCCCAGCATTTT
- | few | TRBJ1-3 | TRBV19 | CASSILTTGGNTIYF | TGTGCCAGTAGTATACTCACGACAGGCGGAAACACCATATATTTT
- | - | TRBJ2-1 | TRBV7-9 | CASRFTSTNEQFF | TGTGCCAGCAGATTTACTAGCACGAATGAGCAGTTCTTC
TRBD2 | - | TRBJ2-3 | TRBV9 | CASKPSGRSPDTQYF | TGTGCCAGCAAGCCTAGCGGGAGATCCCCAGATACGCAGTATTTT
- | - | TRBJ2-7 | TRBV9 | CASSVDGSYEQYF | TGTGCCAGCAGCGTAGACGGTTCCTACGAGCAGTACTTC
TRBD2 | - | TRBJ2-1 | TRBV5-1 | CASSLAGVAGDNEQFF | TGCGCCAGCAGCTTGGCCGGGGTAGCGGGGGACAATGAGCAGTTCTTC
TRBD1 | - | TRBJ2-1 | TRBV4-2 | CASSQVGQGLFRNEQFF | TGTGCCAGCAGCCAAGTGGGACAGGGGCTTTTTAGGAATGAGCAGTTCTTC
- | - | TRBJ1-3 | TRBV6-5 | CASSYSMGSAGNTIYF | TGTGCCAGCAGTTACTCTATGGGCTCGGCTGGAAACACCATATATTTT
- | - | TRBJ1-1 | TRBV5-6 | CASSSVVIEGGNTEAFF | TGTGCCAGCAGCTCAGTGGTTATAGAGGGAGGGAACACTGAAGCTTTCTTT
TRBD1 | once | TRBJ1-1 | TRBV15 | CATSRYTGDDTEAFF | TGTGCCACCAGCAGATATACAGGGGACGACACTGAAGCTTTCTTT
TRBD1 | - | TRBJ2-3 | TRBV5-1 | CASSTGGYTDTQYF | TGCGCCAGCAGCACAGGGGGCTACACAGATACGCAGTATTTT
TRBD1 | - | TRBJ1-2 | TRBV28 | CAITNRGLNYGYTF | TGTGCCATCACCAACAGGGGTTTAAACTATGGCTACACCTTC
TRBD1 | - | TRBJ2-3 | TRBV13 | CASSLIRRRLAHSGQPDTQYF | TGTGCCAGCAGCTTAATTCGGCGGAGGCTAGCCCACTCGGGACAGCCAGATACGCAGTATTTT
TRBD2 | few | TRBJ2-5 | TRBV7-2 | CASRAGGGETQYF | TGTGCCAGCAGGGCGGGGGGCGGAGAGACCCAGTACTTC
- | - | TRBJ2-1 | TRBV5-1 | CASSLAAGGKEQFF | TGCGCCAGCAGCTTGGCGGCAGGTGGCAAGGAGCAGTTCTTC
TRBD2 | - | TRBJ2-3 | TRBV6-4 | CASSDSSGGASTDTQYF | TGTGCCAGCAGTGACTCTAGCGGGGGGGCTAGCACAGATACGCAGTATTTT
- | - | TRBJ2-7 | TRBV25-1 | CASSGGGVVVGGDEQYF | TGTGCCAGCAGTGGTGGAGGGGTCGTAGTGGGTGGGGACGAGCAGTACTTC
TRBD1 | - | TRBJ1-4 | TRBV18 | CASSPKNRGATNEKLFF | TGTGCCAGCTCACCAAAAAACAGGGGAGCAACTAATGAAAAACTGTTTTTT
TRBD1 | - | TRBJ2-7 | TRBV7-9 | CASIPGQGAYEQYF | TGTGCCAGCATACCGGGACAGGGGGCCTACGAGCAGTACTTC
TRBD1 | - | TRBJ1-1 | TRBV28 | CASSRTGGTEAFF | TGTGCCAGCAGTCGGACAGGAGGCACTGAAGCTTTCTTT
TRBD1 | - | TRBJ2-1 | TRBV28 | CASSLDQGASSYEQFF | TGTGCCAGCAGTTTGGATCAGGGGGCATCTAGTTACGAGCAGTTCTTC
- | - | TRBJ1-6 | TRBV6-1 | CASHLGGLSYSPLHF | TGTGCCAGCCACCTCGGAGGACTCTCCTATTCACCCCTCCACTTT
- | once | TRBJ2-1 | TRBV7-3 | CASSLKGGGGFYNEQFF | TGTGCCAGCAGCTTAAAAGGGGGCGGGGGGTTTTACAATGAGCAGTTCTTC
- | - | TRBJ2-5 | TRBV7-9 | CASRREGKETQYF | TGTGCCAGCAGGCGTGAGGGAAAAGAGACCCAGTACTTC
TRBD1 | once | TRBJ2-2 | TRBV2 | CASSRQGKNTGELFF | TGTGCCAGCAGCCGACAGGGGAAGAACACCGGGGAGCTGTTTTTT
TRBD2 | - | TRBJ2-1 | TRBV5-4 | CASSPPRGTSGRNEQFF | TGTGCCAGCAGCCCGCCCCGGGGGACTAGCGGGAGAAATGAGCAGTTCTTC
TRBD1 | - | TRBJ2-1 | TRBV7-3 | CASSSKVGGAQGWDEQFF | TGTGCCAGCAGCTCAAAAGTTGGTGGGGCACAGGGGTGGGATGAGCAGTTCTTC
- | - | TRBJ2-7 | TRBV7-6 | CASGYGELYEQYF | TGTGCCAGCGGGTACGGGGAGCTGTACGAGCAGTACTTC
TRBD2 | - | TRBJ2-7 | TRBV30 | CAWSVPVAGLDEQYF | TGTGCCTGGAGTGTACCCGTAGCGGGGCTTGACGAGCAGTACTTC
TRBD1 | - | TRBJ2-1 | TRBV7-7 | CASSVGQGESNEQFF | TGTGCTAGCAGCGTGGGACAGGGGGAATCCAATGAGCAGTTCTTC
TRBD2 | once | TRBJ2-1 | TRBV5-1 | CASTRSSGGDEQFF | TGCGCCAGCACCCGCTCTAGCGGGGGCGATGAGCAGTTCTTC
- | - | TRBJ2-1 | TRBV27 | CASSPQGLGLVMEFF | TGTGCCAGCAGTCCTCAAGGACTGGGTCTGGTTATGGAGTTCTTC
TRBD2 | - | TRBJ2-1 | TRBV30 | CAGLAGVLGNEQFF | TGTGCCGGACTAGCGGGCGTATTAGGCAATGAGCAGTTCTTC
- | - | TRBJ2-1 | TRBV7-8 | CASSLDPGLYNEQFF | TGTGCCAGCAGCTTAGATCCCGGTCTCTACAATGAGCAGTTCTTC
- | - | TRBJ2-7 | TRBV6-5 | CASTQGGIYEQYF | TGTGCCAGCACCCAGGGGGGTATCTACGAGCAGTACTTC
- | once | TRBJ2-1 | TRBV6-5 | CASIKGGTYNEQFF | TGTGCCAGCATCAAGGGGGGGACGTACAATGAGCAGTTCTTC
- | - | TRBJ1-2 | TRBV30 | CAWRDTQDSSNYGYTF | TGTGCCTGGAGAGACACCCAGGACAGTTCTAACTATGGCTACACCTTC
TRBD1 | - | TRBJ1-2 | TRBV7-9 | CASSSLGTGNGYTF | TGTGCCAGCAGCTCCCTCGGGACAGGGAATGGCTACACCTTC
TRBD1 | - | TRBJ2-7 | TRBV19 | CASSMGQGYSYYEQYF | TGTGCCAGTAGTATGGGACAGGGATATTCTTACTACGAGCAGTACTTC
TRBD2 | - | TRBJ2-1 | TRBV13 | CATSAQRTSGGLEQFF | TGTGCCACCTCGGCCCAAAGGACTAGCGGGGGTCTAGAGCAGTTCTTC